Shown below are 23 T cell receptor beta chains from a single sample sequenced in a study of cytomegalovirus exposure and HLA in healthy donors. PCR used 60 Vbeta primers and 13 Jbeta primers. Measured with immunoSEQ multiplex PCR; TCRdb has only the in-frame clones, and not every one. The table shows approximately 120,000 clones, with 73% occurring only once. Material: PBMCs. These receptors originate from a man in his forties or fifties in good health and CMV-seronegative.

The V and J genes are TRBV7-6 and TRBJ2-3; 11 bases match TRBD2. CDR1 and CDR2 (germline): SGHVS, FNYEAQ. V shed 4 bases and J 0 bases; nucleotides not matched to a gene: 6. The CDR3 is 17 amino acids. The CDR3: CASSSGLAGSSTDTQYF. The CDR3 coding sequence is TGTGCCAGCAGCTCTGGACTAGCGGGCTCTAGCACAGATACGCAGTATTTT.

This clone was picked up a small number of times. The V gene is TRBV27, the J gene TRBJ2-7, with D perhaps TRBD2 (6 bases). Germline CDR1 is MNHEY and CDR2 is SMNVEV (reference sequence). V was clipped by 5 bases and J by 5 bases, with 13 bases between them. The CDR3 consists of 13 residues. The CDR3 bases are TGTGCCAGCAGTCCCGGCGCGGGACACGAGCAGTACTTC. It specifies CASSPGAGHEQYF.

This clone was seen a handful of times. V usage is TRBV29-1 and J usage is TRBJ1-3; 7 bases align to TRBD1. Germline V gene sequence: CDR1 SQVTM, CDR2 ANQGSEA. This CDR3 is 13 amino acids long. The junction had 10 bases not matched to a gene; V was cut back by 7 bases and J by 7 bases. This CDR3 reads CSAGPGRGNTIYF. Written as DNA, the CDR3 is TGCAGCGCGGGTCCGGGCAGGGGGAACACCATATATTTT.

The V gene is TRBV5-1, the J gene TRBJ1-6; D is unclear. Deletions cut 0 bases from V and 5 bases from J, with 9 bases between. This CDR3 region has 15 residues. Germline CDR1 is SGHRS and CDR2 is YFSETQ. This CDR3 reads CASSLGAPDNSPLHF. CDR3 coding DNA: TGCGCCAGCAGCTTGGGGGCACCGGATAATTCACCCCTCCACTTT.

The CDR3 DNA reads as TGTGCCAGCTCACCACCGCGAAGATCAAGCTCTGGAAACACCATATATTTT. It is translated as CASSPPRRSSSGNTIYF. This sequence joins TRBV18 and TRBJ1-3; no firm D call. The CDR3 covers 17 residues. V lost 0 bases and J lost 0, with 12 bases in between. Germline CDR1 is KGHSH and CDR2 is LQKENI. Drawing the rest from reference TRBV18 and TRBJ1-3, the complete variable domain is NAGVMQNPRHLVRRRGQEARLRCSPMKGHSHVYWYRQLPEEGLKFMVYLQKENIIDESGMPKERFSAEFPKEGPSILRIQQVVRGDSAAYFCASSPPRRSSSGNTIYFGEGSWLTVV.

V gene TRBV4-3 combines with J gene TRBJ2-2; 7 nucleotides match TRBD2. The CDR3 length is 18 residues. The V gene's germline CDR1 is LGHNA and CDR2 YSLEER. After removal of 1 base from V and 8 bases from J, the junction contained 16 bases not matched to a gene. CDR3: CASSQVWGGGKRGGELFF. The CDR3 bases are TGCGCCAGCAGCCAAGTGTGGGGGGGAGGTAAACGCGGGGGGGAGCTGTTTTTT.

This chain uses TRBV14 with TRBJ1-3; D is ambiguous. V was pared by 4 bases and J by 4 bases, with 14 bases between. The length of the CDR3 is 15 residues. Germline V CDR1 and CDR2: SGHDN, FVKESK. CDR3 nucleotide sequence: TGTGCCAGCAGCCGAAGAGGGTTAACAGGAAACACCATATATTTT. This encodes CASSRRGLTGNTIYF.

The chain employs TRBV6-5 and TRBJ2-7; TRBD1 aligns across 7 bases. The CDR3 spans 15 residues. CDR1 is MNHEY, CDR2 SVGAGI, per germline. The ends lost 4 bases at V and 0 bases at J; junction bases unmatched: 6. The CDR3 bases are TGTGCCAGCAGTTCCCCGGGACAGAGCTCCTACGAGCAGTACTTC. Translation gives CASSSPGQSSYEQYF.

The J gene is TRBJ2-5, the V gene TRBV4-1; TRBD2 aligns across 9 bases. The CDR3 contains 16 residues. Unmatched junction bases numbered 11, after V lost 5 bases and J lost 4 bases. Germline-derived CDR1 and CDR2 are MGHRA and YSYEKL. The CDR3 here is CASSTWAGGAPETQYF. CDR3 in DNA: TGCGCCAGCAGCACATGGGCGGGGGGGGCCCCAGAGACCCAGTACTTC.

V usage is TRBV6-6 and J usage is TRBJ2-7, with TRBD2 identical over 12 bases. The CDR3 has 14 residues. The trim removed 5 bases at V and 10 bases at J, leaving 9 bases unmatched. Per the germline V gene, CDR1 is MNHNY and CDR2 is SVGAGI (reference sequence). CDR3 DNA: TGTGCCAGCAGTCATCTAGCGGGGGGGAGCCCTCAGTACTTC. Its translation: CASSHLAGGSPQYF.

The chain couples TRBV27 to TRBJ1-2; TRBD1 matches at 7 bases. Germline values: CDR1 MNHEY, CDR2 SMNVEV (reference sequence). V lost 2 bases, J lost 3 bases, and 0 bases stayed unmatched. This CDR3 contains 13 residues. CDR3 DNA: TGTGCCAGCAGTTTACAGGGGGACTATGGCTACACCTTC. Translated, it gives CASSLQGDYGYTF.

The rearrangement links TRBV28 to TRBJ2-1; D perhaps matches TRBD2 (6 bases). V was shortened by 6 bases and J by 9 bases, with 21 bases between the two germline ends. CDR3 length: 15 amino acids. CDR1 MDHEN and CDR2 SYDVKM come from the germline V gene. This CDR3 reads CASSSSGGRFSEQFF. The CDR3 DNA reads as TGTGCCAGCAGCTCATCCGGAGGGCGGTTCAGTGAGCAGTTCTTC.

This clone has more than one count but fewer than ten. The rearrangement joins TRBV4-1 to TRBJ1-2; D is unclear. The V end was cut by 0 bases, the J end by 3 bases, with 11 bases between. The CDR3 loop spans 15 amino acids. CDR1 is MGHRA and CDR2 is YSYEKL in the germline V gene. The CDR3 loop reads CASSQESWAYYGYTF. CDR3 sequence (DNA): TGCGCCAGCAGCCAAGAATCCTGGGCGTACTATGGCTACACCTTC.

This chain connects TRBV5-1 to TRBJ2-2; D remains ambiguous. V was cut by 4 bases and J by 4 bases, with 8 bases left in between. Germline CDR1 SGHRS, CDR2 YFSETQ. The CDR3 runs to 13 residues. CDR3 bases: TGCGCCAGCAGCCCCTCGGGCACCGGGGAGCTGTTTTTT. Its translation: CASSPSGTGELFF.

The CDR3 sequence: CASKAGSGGELFF. For the CDR3, the DNA is TGTGCCAGCAAGGCGGGGAGCGGCGGGGAGCTGTTTTTT. The gene calls are TRBV2 and TRBJ2-2; tentative D call: TRBD2 (6 bases). Trimming took off 7 bases at V and 7 bases at J, with 13 bases between the two ends. The CDR3 has 13 amino acids. CDR1 and CDR2 from the germline V gene are SNHLY and FYNNEI.

V and J are TRBV9 and TRBJ2-3; D remains ambiguous. V lost 3 bases, J lost 4 bases, and 6 bases lay in between. In germline, CDR1 is SGDLS, CDR2 YYNGEE. This CDR3 is 12 amino acids long. The CDR3 DNA reads TGTGCCAGCAGCGGTTCCTCAGATACGCAGTATTTT. Protein sequence: CASSGSSDTQYF.

This chain joins TRBV5-6 and TRBJ1-1; unclear D gene. CDR1 is SGHDT and CDR2 is YYEEEE in the germline V gene. Trimming shortened V by 6 bases and J by 7 bases, and 16 bases separated the two germline ends. The CDR3 extends over 13 amino acids. The CDR3 region is CASTRVTLGEAFF. The CDR3 DNA is TGTGCCAGCACCCGGGTAACCCTAGGTGAAGCTTTCTTT.

This rearrangement joins TRBV14 to TRBJ2-2; 7 nucleotides line up with TRBD1. V lost 4 bases, J lost 2 bases, and 1 base stayed unmatched. CDR1 and CDR2 (germline): SGHDN, FVKESK. The CDR3 covers 14 residues. DNA for the CDR3: TGTGCCAGCAGCCGGACAGGAAACACCGGGGAGCTGTTTTTT. The encoded protein is CASSRTGNTGELFF.

The table lists this clone with a few counts. The rearrangement links TRBV7-9 to TRBJ2-1; no clear D gene. V was pared by 5 bases and J by 7 bases, with 18 bases between. This CDR3 spans 15 amino acids. Germline loops: CDR1 SEHNR, CDR2 FQNEAQ (reference sequence). CDR3 nucleotides: TGTGCCAGCAGCCCAAAGATTCGACATGGAAATGAGCAGTTCTTC. This translates into CASSPKIRHGNEQFF.

The chain couples TRBV4-3 to TRBJ1-2; a weak D match, TRBD1 (5 bases). V lost 1 base to trimming and J lost 7 bases, with 10 bases between them. The CDR3 is 13 residues long. The germline V gene encodes CDR1 LGHNA and CDR2 YSLEER. CDR3 sequence reads: CASSQVGAVGYTF. The CDR3 DNA is TGCGCCAGCAGCCAAGTAGGGGCGGTTGGCTACACCTTC.

The gene calls are TRBV7-8 and TRBJ2-5; TRBD2 matches at 14 bases. CDR1 is SGHVS and CDR2 is FQNEAQ in the germline V gene. Losses at the gene ends were 7 bases for V and 5 bases for J; bases not matched to a gene: 12. CDR3 length: 17 residues. The CDR3 coding sequence is TGTGCCAGCAACTCCCGACTAGCGGGGGGGCTCGCGGAGACCCAGTACTTC. Translation gives CASNSRLAGGLAETQYF. Using reference TRBV7-8 and TRBJ2-5 for the parts outside the CDR3, the full variable domain is GAGVSQSPRYKVAKRGQDVALRCDPISGHVSLFWYQQALGQGPEFLTYFQNEAQLDKSGLPSDRFFAERPEGSVSTLKIQRTQQEDSAVYLCASNSRLAGGLAETQYFGPGTRLLVL.

The CDR3 loop is CASSRDSSYEQYF. The CDR3 coding sequence is TGTGCCAGCAGCCGGGACAGCTCCTACGAGCAGTACTTC. The chain couples TRBV4-2 to TRBJ2-7; 7 positions agree with TRBD1. CDR3 length: 13 amino acids. V shed 4 bases and J 0 bases; nucleotides not matched to a gene: 0. The germline gives CDR1 LGHNA, CDR2 YNFKEQ.

This sequence joins TRBV5-1 and TRBJ2-3; D ambiguous. Germline CDR1 SGHRS, CDR2 YFSETQ. The V gene lost 0 bases and the J gene lost 5 bases, with 10 bases spanning the gap. CDR3 length: 14 residues. CDR3 sequence: CASSLDLVRDTQYF. The CDR3 coding sequence is TGCGCCAGCAGCTTGGATTTGGTGAGAGATACGCAGTATTTT.